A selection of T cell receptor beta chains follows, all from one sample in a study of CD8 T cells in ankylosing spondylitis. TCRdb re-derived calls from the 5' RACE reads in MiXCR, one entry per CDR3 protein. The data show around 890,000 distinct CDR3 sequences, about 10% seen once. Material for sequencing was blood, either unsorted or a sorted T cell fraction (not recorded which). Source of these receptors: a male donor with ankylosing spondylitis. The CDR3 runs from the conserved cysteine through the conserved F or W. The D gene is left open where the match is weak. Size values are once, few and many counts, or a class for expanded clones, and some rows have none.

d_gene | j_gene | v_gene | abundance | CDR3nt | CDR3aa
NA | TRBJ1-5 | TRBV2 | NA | TGTGCCAGCAGTGAATTCGCCTATAGCAATCAGCCCCAGCATTTT | CASSEFAYSNQPQHF
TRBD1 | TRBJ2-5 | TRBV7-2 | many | TGTGCCAGCAGCCGGGGACAGGGTATATTCCAAGAGACCCAGTACTTC | CASSRGQGIFQETQYF
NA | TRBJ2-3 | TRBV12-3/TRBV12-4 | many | TGTGCCAGCAGTAAAACAGATACGCAGTATTTT | CASSKTDTQYF
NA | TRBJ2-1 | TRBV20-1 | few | TGCAGTGCTAGCAGCTCCTACAATGAGCAGTTCTTC | CSASSSYNEQFF
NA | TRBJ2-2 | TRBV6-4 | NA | TGTGCCAGCAATGAAACAGCGTTGAACACCGGGGAGCTGTTTTTT | CASNETALNTGELFF
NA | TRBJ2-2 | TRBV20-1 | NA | TGCAGTGCTAGAGATAATTCGCGGGCCGGGGAGCTGTTTTTT | CSARDNSRAGELFF
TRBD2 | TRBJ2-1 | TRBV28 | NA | TGTGCCAGCACCAGGACTAGAGTCTACAATGAGCAGTTCTTC | CASTRTRVYNEQFF
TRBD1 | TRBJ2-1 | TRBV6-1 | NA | TGTGCCAGCAGTGAAGGACAGGGTAAGAGCAATGAGCAGTTCTTC | CASSEGQGKSNEQFF
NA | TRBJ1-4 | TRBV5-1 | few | TGCGCCAGCAGCCCGACCGACTGGGGAGAAAAACTGTTTTTT | CASSPTDWGEKLFF
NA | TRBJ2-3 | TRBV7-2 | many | TGTGCCAGCAGCTTAATGACAGATACGCAGTATTTT | CASSLMTDTQYF
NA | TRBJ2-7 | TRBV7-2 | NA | TGTGCCAGCAGCTTAGTTCTATTCTCCTACGAGCAGTACTTC | CASSLVLFSYEQYF
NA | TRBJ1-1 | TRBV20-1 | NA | TGCAGTGCCACCGACAGAACAGATGAAGCTTTCTTT | CSATDRTDEAFF
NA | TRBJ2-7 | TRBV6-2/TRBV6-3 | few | TGTGCCAGCAGTTACTATCCATACGAGCAGTACTTC | CASSYYPYEQYF
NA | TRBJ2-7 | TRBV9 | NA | TGTGCCAGCAGCGTAAAGGACACAGCGAGGTCCTACGAGCAGTACTTC | CASSVKDTARSYEQYF
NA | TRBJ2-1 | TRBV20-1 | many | TGCAGTGCCCTAACAGGGAAAGGCTCCTACAATGAGCAGTTCTTC | CSALTGKGSYNEQFF
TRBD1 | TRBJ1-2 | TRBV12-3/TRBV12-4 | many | TGTGCCAGCAGTTTCGGGCCATCCCAAGGGGGCGGTGGCTACACCTTC | CASSFGPSQGGGGYTF
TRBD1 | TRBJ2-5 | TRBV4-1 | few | TGCGCCAGCAGCCAGTGGGACAGGGTATGGGAGACCCAGTACTTC | CASSQWDRVWETQYF
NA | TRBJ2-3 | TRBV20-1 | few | TGCAGTGCCCTGCAGGACACAGATACGCAGTATTTT | CSALQDTDTQYF
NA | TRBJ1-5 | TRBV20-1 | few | TGCAGTGCTAGAGCCCGTAGCAATCAGCCCCAGCATTTT | CSARARSNQPQHF
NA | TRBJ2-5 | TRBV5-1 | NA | TGCGCCAGCAGCTCCCCGGAGGGAGGAGAGACCCAGTACTTC | CASSSPEGGETQYF
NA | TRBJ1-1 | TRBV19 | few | TGTGCCAGTAGTACGCCGGATGAGAGGGACCGAAACTTT | CASSTPDERDRNF
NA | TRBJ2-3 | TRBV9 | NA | TGTGCCAGCAGCGTAGGTTCCCAGCCAGGGGATACGCAGTATTTT | CASSVGSQPGDTQYF
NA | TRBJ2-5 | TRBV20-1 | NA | TGCAGTGCTCAGGGGGCTAGCGGGGACCAAGAGACCCAGTACTTC | CSAQGASGDQETQYF
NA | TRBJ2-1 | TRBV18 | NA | TGTGCCAGCTCACCACCGAGAGGGGGGGACTACAATGAGCAGTTCTTC | CASSPPRGGDYNEQFF
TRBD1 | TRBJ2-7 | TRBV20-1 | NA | TGCAGTGCTAGTACAAATACAGGGGAAAGCAACTACGAGCAGTACTTC | CSASTNTGESNYEQYF
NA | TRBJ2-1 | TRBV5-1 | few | TGCGCCAGCACCTGGGACACCTACAATGAGCAGTTCTTC | CASTWDTYNEQFF
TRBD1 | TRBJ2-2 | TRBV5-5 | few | TGTGCCAGCAGCTCCCGGGACAGGCGGTCCGGGGAGCTGTTTTTT | CASSSRDRRSGELFF
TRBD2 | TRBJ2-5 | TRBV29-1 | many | TGCAGCGTAACTAGCGGGAGGCTCCAAGAGACCCAGTACTTC | CSVTSGRLQETQYF
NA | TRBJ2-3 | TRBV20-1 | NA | TGCAGTGCTGGCTGGACACGAAGCACAGATACGCAGTATTTT | CSAGWTRSTDTQYF
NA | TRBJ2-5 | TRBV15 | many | TGTGCCACCAGCAGGGGGGACTCCCAAGAGACCCAGTACTTC | CATSRGDSQETQYF
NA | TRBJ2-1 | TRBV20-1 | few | TGCAGTGCTAGAGTGGGGGGTTGGTCCTACAATGAGCAGTTCTTC | CSARVGGWSYNEQFF
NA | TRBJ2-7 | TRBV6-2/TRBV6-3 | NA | TGTGCCAGCAGTTATGCAGACTACGAGCAGTACTTC | CASSYADYEQYF
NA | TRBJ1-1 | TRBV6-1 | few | TGTGCCAGCAGCCCCCGAAGGAAACTCATGAACACTGAAGCTTTCTTT | CASSPRRKLMNTEAFF
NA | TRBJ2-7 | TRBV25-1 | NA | TGTGCCAGCAGAGGCAGGGTCCTGGAGCAGTACTTC | CASRGRVLEQYF
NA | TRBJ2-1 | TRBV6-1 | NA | TGTGCCAGCAGTGAAGCGGCGGGTAACTCCTACAATGAGCAGTTCTTC | CASSEAAGNSYNEQFF
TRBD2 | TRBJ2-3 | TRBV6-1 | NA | TGTGCCAGCAAAGTACAGCCCGGGACTAGCGGGCAGAGCACAGATACGCAGTATTTT | CASKVQPGTSGQSTDTQYF
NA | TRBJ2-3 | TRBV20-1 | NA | TGCAGTGCTCCAAGACCGCTGGGGTATGCAGATACGCAGTATTTT | CSAPRPLGYADTQYF
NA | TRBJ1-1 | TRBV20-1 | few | TGCAGTGCTCGCTCCGCAGGGAGTGGAACTGAAGCTTTCTTT | CSARSAGSGTEAFF
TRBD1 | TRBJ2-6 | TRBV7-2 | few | TGTGCCAGCAGCTGGGCGCGGGACAGGGCGCCTGGGGCCAACGTCCTGACTTTC | CASSWARDRAPGANVLTF
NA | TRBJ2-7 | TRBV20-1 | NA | TGCAGTGCTAGAGGTATACAGGGTGCCCTCACCAAGCAGTACTTC | CSARGIQGALTKQYF
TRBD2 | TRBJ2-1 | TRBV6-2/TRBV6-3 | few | TGTGCCAGCAGTTCCACAAAGCGGGGGCAGGTAAATGAGCAGTTCTTC | CASSSTKRGQVNEQFF